This TCR beta chain was sequenced in a study of T-cell memory formation after mild COVID-19. Study-level results: CD4+ clones that contracted lay mainly in CM and EM; CD8+ ones lay in EMRA. Cross-reactive memory appears to have joined, as suggested by some responding clones showing up in pre-infection memory.

TCRdb reanalysed the 5' RACE reads using MiXCR and keeps one entry per CDR3 protein. The sample lists roughly 480,000 distinct CDR3 sequences; roughly 23% were seen once. The table lists this clonotype with a few counts. Its antigen is currently unknown. Sequenced sample: PBMCs or a T cell subset sorted from them (not recorded which). The clonotype comes from an adult woman who had mild COVID-19 (a few samples of this study predate the infection). Cell type and time point are not known.

The CDR3 spells CASSGTGPLDGYTF. The CDR3 region has the DNA TGTGCCAGCAGCGGGACAGGTCCCCTCGATGGCTACACCTTC. The gene calls are TRBV7-9 and TRBJ1-2; 8 nucleotides align to TRBD1. Germline lookup yields CDR1 SEHNR and CDR2 FQNEAQ (reference sequence). Trimming at V came to 5 bases and at J to 6 bases, leaving 8 bases not matched to a gene. The CDR3 has 14 amino acids.